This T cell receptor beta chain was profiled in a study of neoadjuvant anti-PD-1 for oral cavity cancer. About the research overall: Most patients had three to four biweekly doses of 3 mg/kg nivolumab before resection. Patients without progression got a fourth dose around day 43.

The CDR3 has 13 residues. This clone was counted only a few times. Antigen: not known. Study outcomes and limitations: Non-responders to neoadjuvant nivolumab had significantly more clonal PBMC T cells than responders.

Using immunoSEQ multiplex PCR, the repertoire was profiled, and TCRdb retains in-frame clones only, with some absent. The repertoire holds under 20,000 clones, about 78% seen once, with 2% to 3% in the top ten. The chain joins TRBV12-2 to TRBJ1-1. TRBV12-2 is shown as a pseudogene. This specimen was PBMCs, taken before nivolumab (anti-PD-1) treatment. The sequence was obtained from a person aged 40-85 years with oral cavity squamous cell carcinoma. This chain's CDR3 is CASRRLIRTEAFF. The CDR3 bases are TGTGCAAGTCGCCGACTAATTCGCACTGAAGCTTTCTTT.